This entry is about one T cell receptor beta chain. Its antigen is unknown. The germline V gene encodes CDR1 LNHDA and CDR2 SQIVND (reference sequence). V was clipped by 2 bases and J by 3 bases, with 16 bases between them. The CDR3 has 16 residues. The data were produced by immunoSEQ multiplex PCR, yet TCRdb's version contains in-frame clones alone and is incomplete. This sample carries 150,000 or so clones, roughly 89% of them seen once, and the ten largest clones take approximately 12%. This record comes from a study of radiation and T cells in renal cell carcinoma. Whole-study findings and limits: No pretreatment tumor biopsies were available for baseline clonotypes. In blood, top tumor clones expanded by 2 weeks, shrinking by 4.

Time point of the sample: blood 2 weeks post-SBRT. Treatment specified: 15 Gy SBRT to primary tumor, nephrectomy 4 weeks later. V is TRBV19 and J is TRBJ1-1; maybe TRBD1 (5 bases). The TCR originated in a woman aged 45 to 65 with renal cell carcinoma. Material: blood, obtained from a patient whose treatment included radiotherapy and nephrectomy. The CDR3 region is CASSIYSVRADTEAFF. The CDR3 coding sequence is TGTGCCAGTAGTATATATTCTGTCAGGGCGGACACTGAAGCTTTCTTT.